The clone carrying this T cell receptor (beta chain) was found once. Its antigen is not identified. Unrecorded immune exposure was likely among donors, who were nominally healthy when sampled. 13 Jbeta primers and 60 Vbeta primers were used for the PCR. Clones were read by immunoSEQ multiplex PCR, and TCRdb kept only the in-frame ones, dropping some. The sample yields around 140,000 clones, approximately 80% seen once. The data are from a study of cytomegalovirus exposure and HLA in healthy donors. The study's findings and limits: Sequencing had likely introduced a cluster of highly shared sequence variants as an artifact. Only CMV serostatus was available as immune exposure information.

The CDR3 has 15 residues. Germline loops: CDR1 SNHLY, CDR2 FYNNEI. V lost 6 bases and J lost 2; bases outside the gene matches: 6. V is TRBV2 and J is TRBJ1-5, with 8 bases lining up with TRBD1. The clonotype was recovered from a woman in her thirties or forties in good health and CMV-seronegative. Sequencing input: PBMCs. DNA of the CDR3: TGTGCCAGCAGCCAAGACAGGGGAGGCAATCAGCCCCAGCATTTT. Encoded protein: CASSQDRGGNQPQHF.